These T cell receptor beta chains were read from a single sample in a study of control samples from healthy donors and cancer patients. Generated by immunoSEQ multiplex PCR, the TCRdb table keeps only in-frame clones and is missing some. The table lists roughly 80,000 clones, around 92% of them singletons. Specimen: blood. The receptors shown here come from a man aged 50 to 60 in good health. The CDR3 runs from the conserved cysteine through the conserved F or W. Fields, in order: J gene, D gene, V gene, CDR3 DNA, CDR3 protein. The D gene is left open where the match is weak.

J gene: TRBJ1-2
D gene: NA
V gene: TRBV7-9
CDR3 DNA: TGTGCCAGCAGCTTAGTGCAGGGAGGGTATGGCTACACCTTC
CDR3 protein: CASSLVQGGYGYTF

J gene: TRBJ2-1
D gene: NA
V gene: TRBV29-1
CDR3 DNA: TGCAGCGTTGTGTCGCCTGTCTTAGTGTATGAGCAGTTCTTC
CDR3 protein: CSVVSPVLVYEQFF

J gene: TRBJ1-2
D gene: NA
V gene: TRBV3-1/TRBV3-2
CDR3 DNA: TGTGCCAGCAGCCAAGTTGGTGGGAGCTACACCTTC
CDR3 protein: CASSQVGGSYTF

J gene: TRBJ2-4
D gene: NA
V gene: TRBV6-2/TRBV6-3
CDR3 DNA: TGTGCCAGCAGTTACACTCCTGACAGGCTAGCCAAAAACATTCAGTACTTC
CDR3 protein: CASSYTPDRLAKNIQYF

J gene: TRBJ2-5
D gene: NA
V gene: TRBV18
CDR3 DNA: TGTGCCAGCTCACCTCCAGATCAAGAGACCCAGTACTTC
CDR3 protein: CASSPPDQETQYF

J gene: TRBJ1-2
D gene: NA
V gene: TRBV5-4
CDR3 DNA: TGTGCCAGCGGCCACCAACGGGGGCAGAACTATGGCTACACCTTC
CDR3 protein: CASGHQRGQNYGYTF

J gene: TRBJ1-1
D gene: TRBD1
V gene: TRBV18
CDR3 DNA: TGTGCCAGCTCACCACAGGGGGCAACTGAAGCTTTCTTT
CDR3 protein: CASSPQGATEAFF

J gene: TRBJ1-1
D gene: NA
V gene: TRBV25-1
CDR3 DNA: TGTGCCAGCAGTGGTTTCATGAACACTGAAGCTTTCTTT
CDR3 protein: CASSGFMNTEAFF

J gene: TRBJ1-2
D gene: TRBD1
V gene: TRBV3-1/TRBV3-2
CDR3 DNA: TGTGCCAGCCTAGGGACAGGGAGATGGAATGGCTACACCTTC
CDR3 protein: CASLGTGRWNGYTF

J gene: TRBJ1-6
D gene: TRBD1
V gene: TRBV27
CDR3 DNA: TGTGCCAGCAGGTCAGGGGGCGCGGGGAATTCACCCCTCCACTTT
CDR3 protein: CASRSGGAGNSPLHF

J gene: TRBJ1-2
D gene: TRBD1
V gene: TRBV6-5
CDR3 DNA: TGTGCCATACAGGGGGCCGCTAACTATGGCTACACCTTC
CDR3 protein: CAIQGAANYGYTF

J gene: TRBJ1-2
D gene: TRBD1
V gene: TRBV13
CDR3 DNA: TGTGCCAGCAGCTCGGGACAGCTCAATCGCTATGGCTACACCTTC
CDR3 protein: CASSSGQLNRYGYTF

J gene: TRBJ2-1
D gene: NA
V gene: TRBV19
CDR3 DNA: TGTGCCAGTAGTACAAGAGGTAGCAGGGCTATTTACTACAATGAGCAGTTCTTC
CDR3 protein: CASSTRGSRAIYYNEQFF

J gene: TRBJ1-5
D gene: NA
V gene: TRBV12-3/TRBV12-4
CDR3 DNA: TGTGCCAGCAGTTCGGACACCAATCAGCCCCAGCATTTT
CDR3 protein: CASSSDTNQPQHF

J gene: TRBJ1-1
D gene: NA
V gene: TRBV27
CDR3 DNA: TGTGCCAGCAGTTATAGGGGGAAGAACACTGAAGCTTTCTTT
CDR3 protein: CASSYRGKNTEAFF

J gene: TRBJ1-2
D gene: NA
V gene: TRBV7-9
CDR3 DNA: TGTGCCAGCAGCGCCAACATTGGAGGCTACACCTTC
CDR3 protein: CASSANIGGYTF

J gene: TRBJ2-1
D gene: TRBD1
V gene: TRBV2
CDR3 DNA: TGTGCCAGCAGCTCTAGGGGGCACAGCCTCAATGAGCAGTTCTTC
CDR3 protein: CASSSRGHSLNEQFF